Below, 3 T cell receptor beta chains from the same sample are listed, as sequenced in a study of identical twins. TCRdb recomputed calls from the 5' RACE reads with MiXCR, one row per CDR3 protein. This table has under 800,000 distinct CDR3 sequences, roughly 20% appearing once. In addition, the sample was reused for a study of T cells expressing NK-cell markers.

Sequenced material: PBMCs. These receptors were obtained from a young woman in good health.

This clonotype has just a few counts. V and J are TRBV27 and TRBJ2-7, with TRBD2 identical over 11 bases. Germline V gives CDR1 MNHEY, CDR2 SMNVEV (reference sequence). Trimming at V came to 4 bases and at J to 5 bases, leaving 7 bases not matched to a gene. The CDR3 has 15 amino acids. The CDR3 sequence is CASSSLLAGDNEQYF. For the CDR3, the DNA is TGTGCCAGCAGTTCCCTACTAGCGGGAGATAACGAGCAGTACTTC.

The chain joins TRBV6-6 to TRBJ2-1, with 7 bases that match TRBD1. The CDR3 has 13 amino acids. Looked up from germline, CDR1 is MNHNY and CDR2 is SVGAGI (reference sequence). The V and J ends lost 6 bases and 8 bases, in that order; junction bases with no gene match: 7. The CDR3 coding sequence is TGTGCCAGCAGCCCAACAGGGGCGTATGAGCAGTTCTTC. This encodes CASSPTGAYEQFF.

The chain joins TRBV12-3 or TRBV12-4 to TRBJ2-2, with D perhaps TRBD1 (6 bases). The CDR3 is 13 amino acids. Trimming shortened V by 6 bases and J by 8 bases, and 13 bases separated the two germline ends. The CDR3 sequence is CASRSQGWGELFF. In nucleotides, the CDR3 is TGTGCCAGCAGATCACAGGGCTGGGGGGAGCTGTTTTTT.